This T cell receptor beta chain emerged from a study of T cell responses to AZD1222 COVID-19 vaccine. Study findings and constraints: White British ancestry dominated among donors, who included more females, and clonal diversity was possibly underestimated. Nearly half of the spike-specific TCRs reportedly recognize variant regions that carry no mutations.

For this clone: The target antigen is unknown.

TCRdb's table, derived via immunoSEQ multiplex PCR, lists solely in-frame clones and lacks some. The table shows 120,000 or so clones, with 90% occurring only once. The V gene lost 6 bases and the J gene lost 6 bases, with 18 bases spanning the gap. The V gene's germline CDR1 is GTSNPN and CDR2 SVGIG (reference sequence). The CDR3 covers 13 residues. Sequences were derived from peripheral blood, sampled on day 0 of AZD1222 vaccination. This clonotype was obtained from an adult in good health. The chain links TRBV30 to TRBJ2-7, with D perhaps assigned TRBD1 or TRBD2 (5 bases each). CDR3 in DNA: TGTGCCTGCCGGGGCCTCAAGGTTGGCGAGCAGTACTTC. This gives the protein CACRGLKVGEQYF. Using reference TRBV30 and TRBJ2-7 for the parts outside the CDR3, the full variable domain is SQTIHQWPATLVQPVGSPLSLECTVEGTSNPNLYWYRQAAGRGLQLLFYSVGIGQISSEVPQNLSASRPQDRQFILSSKKLLLSDSGFYLCACRGLKVGEQYFGPGTRLTVT.